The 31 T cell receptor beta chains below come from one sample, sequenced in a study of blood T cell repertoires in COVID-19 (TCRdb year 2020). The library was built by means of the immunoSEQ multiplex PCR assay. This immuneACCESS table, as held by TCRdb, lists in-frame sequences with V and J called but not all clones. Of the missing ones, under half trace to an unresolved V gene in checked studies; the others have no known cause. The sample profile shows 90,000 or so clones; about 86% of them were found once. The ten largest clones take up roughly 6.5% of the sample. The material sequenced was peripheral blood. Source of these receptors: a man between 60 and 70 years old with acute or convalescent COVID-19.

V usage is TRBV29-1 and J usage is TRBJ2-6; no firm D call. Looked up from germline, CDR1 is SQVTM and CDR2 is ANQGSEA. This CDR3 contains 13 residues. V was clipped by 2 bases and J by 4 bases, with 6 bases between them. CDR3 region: CSVELRGANVLTF. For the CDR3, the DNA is TGCAGCGTTGAATTGAGGGGGGCCAACGTCCTGACTTTC.

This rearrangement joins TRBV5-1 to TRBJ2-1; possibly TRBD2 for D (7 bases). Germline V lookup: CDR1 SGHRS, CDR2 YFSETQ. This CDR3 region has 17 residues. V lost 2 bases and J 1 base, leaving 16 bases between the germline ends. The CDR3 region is CASSFRTGGRSYNEQFF. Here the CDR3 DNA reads TGCGCCAGCAGCTTCAGGACGGGGGGCCGTTCCTACAATGAGCAGTTCTTC.

The CDR3 region is CATGGGPNTGELFF. The CDR3 DNA reads TGTGCCACCGGTGGTGGGCCGAACACCGGGGAGCTGTTTTTT. V usage is TRBV10-3 and J usage is TRBJ2-2, with no clear D. The germline gives CDR1 ENHRY, CDR2 SYGVKD. The V end was cut by 10 bases, the J end by 0 bases, with 12 bases between. The length of the CDR3 is 14 residues.

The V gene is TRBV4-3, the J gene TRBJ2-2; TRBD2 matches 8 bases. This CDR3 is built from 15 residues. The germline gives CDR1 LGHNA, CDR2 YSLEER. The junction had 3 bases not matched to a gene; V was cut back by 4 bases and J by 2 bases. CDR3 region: CASSRAGVNTGELFF. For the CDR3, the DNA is TGCGCCAGCAGCCGAGCGGGGGTTAACACCGGGGAGCTGTTTTTT.

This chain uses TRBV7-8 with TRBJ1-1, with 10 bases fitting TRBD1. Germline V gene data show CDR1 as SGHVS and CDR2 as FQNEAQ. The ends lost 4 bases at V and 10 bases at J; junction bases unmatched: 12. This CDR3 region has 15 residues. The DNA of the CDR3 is TGTGCCAGCAGCTCAGGGGCGACAGGGGGCGTAGGAGCTTTCTTT. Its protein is CASSSGATGGVGAFF.

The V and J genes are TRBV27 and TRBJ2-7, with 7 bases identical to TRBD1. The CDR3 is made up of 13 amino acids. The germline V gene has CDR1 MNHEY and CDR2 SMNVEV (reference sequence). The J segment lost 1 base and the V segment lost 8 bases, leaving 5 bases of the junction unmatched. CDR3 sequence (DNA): TGTGCCAGCCGAAGACAGGGTTCCTACGAGCAGTACTTC. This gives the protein CASRRQGSYEQYF.

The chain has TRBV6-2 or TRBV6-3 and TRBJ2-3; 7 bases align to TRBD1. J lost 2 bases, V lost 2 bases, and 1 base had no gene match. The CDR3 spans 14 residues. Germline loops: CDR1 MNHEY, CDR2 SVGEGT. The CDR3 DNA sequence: TGTGCCAGCAGTTACGGGACAGTCACAGATACGCAGTATTTT. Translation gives CASSYGTVTDTQYF.

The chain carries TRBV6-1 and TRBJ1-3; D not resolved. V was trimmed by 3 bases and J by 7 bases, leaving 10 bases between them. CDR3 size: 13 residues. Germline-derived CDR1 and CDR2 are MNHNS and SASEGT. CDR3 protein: CASSDGQLNTIYF. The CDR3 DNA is TGTGCCAGCAGTGATGGGCAACTGAACACCATATATTTT.

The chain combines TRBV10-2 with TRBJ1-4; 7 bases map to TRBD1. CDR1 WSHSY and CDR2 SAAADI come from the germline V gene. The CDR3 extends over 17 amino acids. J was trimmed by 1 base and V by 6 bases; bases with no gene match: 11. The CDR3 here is CASRRQGSLITNEKLFF. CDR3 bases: TGCGCCAGCAGGAGACAGGGATCTTTGATAACTAATGAAAAACTGTTTTTT.

The CDR3 spells CASSPTYNEQFF. CDR3 in DNA: TGTGCCAGCAGCCCCACCTACAATGAGCAGTTCTTC. The chain combines TRBV5-4 with TRBJ2-1; D is uncertain. Trimming removed 4 bases at V and 2 bases at J, with 4 bases between. Germline V gene data show CDR1 as SGHNT and CDR2 as YYREEE (reference sequence). The CDR3 loop spans 12 amino acids.

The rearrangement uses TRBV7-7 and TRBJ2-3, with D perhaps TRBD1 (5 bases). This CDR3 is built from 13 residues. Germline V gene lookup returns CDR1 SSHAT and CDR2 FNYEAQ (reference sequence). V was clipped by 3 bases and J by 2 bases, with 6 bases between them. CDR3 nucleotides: TGTGCCAGCAGCTTGGGGCTCACAGATACGCAGTATTTT. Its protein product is CASSLGLTDTQYF.

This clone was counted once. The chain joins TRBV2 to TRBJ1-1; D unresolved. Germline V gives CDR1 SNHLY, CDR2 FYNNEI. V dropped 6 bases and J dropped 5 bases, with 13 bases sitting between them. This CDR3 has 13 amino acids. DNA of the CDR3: TGTGCCAGCAGCGAGGGTTGGGGTACTGAAGCTTTCTTT. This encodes CASSEGWGTEAFF.

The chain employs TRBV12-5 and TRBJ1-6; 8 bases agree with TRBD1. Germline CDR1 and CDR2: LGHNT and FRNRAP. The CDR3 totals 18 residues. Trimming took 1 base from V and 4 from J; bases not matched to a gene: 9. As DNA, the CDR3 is TGTGCTAGTGGTTTGGCCGGACAGGGAGGTTCGTATAATTCACCCCTCCACTTT. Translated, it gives CASGLAGQGGSYNSPLHF.

In nucleotides, the CDR3 is TGTGCCAGTAGGAACGGGGGGCAGGTGAATAATCAGCCCCAGCATTTT. This gives the protein CASRNGGQVNNQPQHF. The chain employs TRBV19 and TRBJ1-5, with D perhaps TRBD1 (6 bases). V was trimmed by 6 bases and J by 4 bases, leaving 19 bases between them. The germline V gene encodes CDR1 LNHDA and CDR2 SQIVND (reference sequence). The CDR3 extends over 16 amino acids.

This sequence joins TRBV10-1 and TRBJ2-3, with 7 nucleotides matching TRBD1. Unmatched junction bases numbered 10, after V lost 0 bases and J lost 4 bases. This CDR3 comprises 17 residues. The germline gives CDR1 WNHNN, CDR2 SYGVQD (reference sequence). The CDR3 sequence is CASSESLTGLESDTQYF. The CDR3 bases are TGCGCCAGCAGTGAGTCGTTGACAGGGCTGGAATCAGATACGCAGTATTTT.

CDR3 protein: CAWSATGGRGIHYGYTF. CDR3 coding DNA: TGTGCCTGGAGTGCGACAGGGGGCCGCGGCATCCACTATGGCTACACCTTC. The rearrangement joins TRBV30 to TRBJ1-2, with 10 bases lining up with TRBD1. This CDR3 contains 17 residues. The V gene end was trimmed by 1 base and the J gene end by 3 bases; junction bases not matched to a gene: 11. Germline CDR1 is GTSNPN and CDR2 is SVGIG (reference sequence).

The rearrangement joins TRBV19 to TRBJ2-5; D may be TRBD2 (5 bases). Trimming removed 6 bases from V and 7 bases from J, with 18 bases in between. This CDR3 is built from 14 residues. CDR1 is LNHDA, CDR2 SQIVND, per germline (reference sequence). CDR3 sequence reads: CASRTSSVFGTQYF. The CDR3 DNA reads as TGTGCCAGTAGAACTAGTTCGGTTTTCGGGACCCAGTACTTC. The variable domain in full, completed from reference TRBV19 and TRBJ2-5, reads DGGITQSPKYLFRKEGQNVTLSCEQNLNHDAMYWYRQDPGQGLRLIYYSQIVNDFQKGDIAEGYSVSREKKESFPLTVTSAQKNPTAFYLCASRTSSVFGTQYFGPGTRLLVL.

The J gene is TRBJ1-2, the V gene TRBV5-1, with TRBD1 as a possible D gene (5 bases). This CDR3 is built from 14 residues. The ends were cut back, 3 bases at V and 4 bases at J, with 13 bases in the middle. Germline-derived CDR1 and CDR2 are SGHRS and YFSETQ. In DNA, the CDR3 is TGCGCCAGCAGCTCGTTGACAGAACTCTATGGCTACACCTTC. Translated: CASSSLTELYGYTF. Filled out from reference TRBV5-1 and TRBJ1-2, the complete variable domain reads KAGVTQTPRYLIKTRGQQVTLSCSPISGHRSVSWYQQTPGQGLQFLFEYFSETQRNKGNFPGRFSGRQFSNSRSEMNVSTLELGDSALYLCASSSLTELYGYTFGSGTRLTVV.

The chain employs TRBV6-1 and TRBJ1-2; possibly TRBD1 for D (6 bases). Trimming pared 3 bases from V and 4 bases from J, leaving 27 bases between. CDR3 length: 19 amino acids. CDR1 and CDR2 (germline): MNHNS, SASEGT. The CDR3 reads CASSEESLNRVQLGYGYTF. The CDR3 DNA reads TGTGCCAGCAGTGAGGAATCCCTGAACAGGGTTCAACTCGGCTATGGCTACACCTTC.

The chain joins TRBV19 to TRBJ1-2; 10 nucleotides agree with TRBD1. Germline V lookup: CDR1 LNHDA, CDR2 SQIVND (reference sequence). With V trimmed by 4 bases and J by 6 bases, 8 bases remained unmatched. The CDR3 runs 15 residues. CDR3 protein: CASSTRDRGRNGYTF. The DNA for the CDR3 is TGTGCCAGTAGTACTCGAGACAGGGGGCGAAATGGCTACACCTTC.

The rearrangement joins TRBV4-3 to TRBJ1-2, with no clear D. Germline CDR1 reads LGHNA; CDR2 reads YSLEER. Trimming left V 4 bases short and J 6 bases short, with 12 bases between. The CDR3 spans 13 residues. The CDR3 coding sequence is TGCGCCAGCAGCCGTACTCACGAGAATGGCTACACCTTC. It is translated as CASSRTHENGYTF.

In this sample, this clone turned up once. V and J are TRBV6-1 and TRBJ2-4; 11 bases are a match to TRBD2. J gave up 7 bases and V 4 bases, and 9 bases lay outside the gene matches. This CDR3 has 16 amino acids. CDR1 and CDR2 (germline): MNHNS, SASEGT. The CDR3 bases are TGTGCCAGCAGTGTACATGAACTAGCGGGAGTGAACATTCAGTACTTC. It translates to CASSVHELAGVNIQYF.

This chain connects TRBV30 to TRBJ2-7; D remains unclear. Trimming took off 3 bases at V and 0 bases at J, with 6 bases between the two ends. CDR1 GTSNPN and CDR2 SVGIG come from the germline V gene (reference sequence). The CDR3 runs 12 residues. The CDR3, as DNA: TGTGCCTGGAGCCTAGGCTCCTACGAGCAGTACTTC. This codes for CAWSLGSYEQYF.

As DNA, the CDR3 is TGTGCCAGCAGCCAAGATCTACCGGGACTGGGGGGGAAACTGTTTTTT. Amino acids: CASSQDLPGLGGKLFF. J is TRBJ1-4 and V is TRBV3-1 (or the pseudogene TRBV3-2); D possibly corresponds to TRBD1 (5 bases). CDR1 LGHDT and CDR2 YNNKEL come from the germline V gene (reference sequence). This CDR3 is 16 amino acids long. V was pared by 0 bases and J by 11 bases, with 19 bases between.

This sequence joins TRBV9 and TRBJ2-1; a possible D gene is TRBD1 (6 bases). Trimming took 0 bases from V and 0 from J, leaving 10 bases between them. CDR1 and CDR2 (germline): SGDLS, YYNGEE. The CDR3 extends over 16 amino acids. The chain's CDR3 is CASSVGTDSSYNEQFF. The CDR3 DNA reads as TGTGCCAGCAGCGTAGGAACGGACAGCTCCTACAATGAGCAGTTCTTC.

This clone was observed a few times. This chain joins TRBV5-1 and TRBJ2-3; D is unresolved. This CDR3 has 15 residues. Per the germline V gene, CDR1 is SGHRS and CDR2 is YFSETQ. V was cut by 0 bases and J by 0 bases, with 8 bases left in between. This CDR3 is CASSLVRSSTDTQYF. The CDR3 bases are TGCGCCAGCAGCTTGGTCCGTTCTAGCACAGATACGCAGTATTTT.

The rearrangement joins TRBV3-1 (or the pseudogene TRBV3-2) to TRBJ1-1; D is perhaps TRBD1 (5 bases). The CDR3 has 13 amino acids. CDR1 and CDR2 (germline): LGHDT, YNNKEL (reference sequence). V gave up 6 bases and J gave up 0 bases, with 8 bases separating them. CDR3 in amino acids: CASRPGLNTEAFF. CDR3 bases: TGTGCCAGCAGGCCAGGGTTGAACACTGAAGCTTTCTTT.

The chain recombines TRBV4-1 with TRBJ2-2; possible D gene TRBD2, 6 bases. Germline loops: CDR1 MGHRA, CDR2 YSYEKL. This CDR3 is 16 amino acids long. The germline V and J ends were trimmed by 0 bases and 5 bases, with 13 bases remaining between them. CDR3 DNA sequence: TGCGCCAGCAGCCAAGAGGCGGGACCTAATACCGGGGAGCTGTTTTTT. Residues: CASSQEAGPNTGELFF.

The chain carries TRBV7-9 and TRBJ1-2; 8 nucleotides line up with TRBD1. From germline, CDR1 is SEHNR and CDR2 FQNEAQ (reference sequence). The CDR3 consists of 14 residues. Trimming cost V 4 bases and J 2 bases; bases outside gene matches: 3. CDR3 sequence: CASSSTGVNYGYTF. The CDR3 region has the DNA TGTGCCAGCAGCTCGACAGGGGTAAACTATGGCTACACCTTC.

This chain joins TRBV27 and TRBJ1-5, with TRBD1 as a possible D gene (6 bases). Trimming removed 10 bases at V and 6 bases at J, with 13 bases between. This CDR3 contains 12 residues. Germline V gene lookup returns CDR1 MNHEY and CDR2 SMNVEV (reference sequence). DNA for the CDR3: TGTGCCACCTTACAGGGTCCTCAGCCCCAGCATTTT. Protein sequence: CATLQGPQPQHF.

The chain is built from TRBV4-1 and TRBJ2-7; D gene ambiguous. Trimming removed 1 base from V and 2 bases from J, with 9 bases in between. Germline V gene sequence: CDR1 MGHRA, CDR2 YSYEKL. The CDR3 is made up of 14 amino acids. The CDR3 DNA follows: TGCGCCAGCAGCCAAGCCCTGAGAACCTACGAGCAGTACTTC. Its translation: CASSQALRTYEQYF.